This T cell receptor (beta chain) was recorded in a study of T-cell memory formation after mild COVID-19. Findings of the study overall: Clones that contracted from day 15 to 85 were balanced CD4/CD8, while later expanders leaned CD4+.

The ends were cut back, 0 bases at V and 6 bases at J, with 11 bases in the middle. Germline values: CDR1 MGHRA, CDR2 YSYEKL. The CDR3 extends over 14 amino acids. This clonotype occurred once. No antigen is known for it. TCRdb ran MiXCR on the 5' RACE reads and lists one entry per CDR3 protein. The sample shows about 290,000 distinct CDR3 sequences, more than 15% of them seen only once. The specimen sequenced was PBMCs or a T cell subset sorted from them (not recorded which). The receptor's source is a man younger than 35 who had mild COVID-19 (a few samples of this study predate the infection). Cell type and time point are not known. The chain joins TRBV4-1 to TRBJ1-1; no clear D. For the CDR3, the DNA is TGCGCCAGCAGCCAAGAATTCGGGCTCCCTGAAGCTTTCTTT. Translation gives CASSQEFGLPEAFF.